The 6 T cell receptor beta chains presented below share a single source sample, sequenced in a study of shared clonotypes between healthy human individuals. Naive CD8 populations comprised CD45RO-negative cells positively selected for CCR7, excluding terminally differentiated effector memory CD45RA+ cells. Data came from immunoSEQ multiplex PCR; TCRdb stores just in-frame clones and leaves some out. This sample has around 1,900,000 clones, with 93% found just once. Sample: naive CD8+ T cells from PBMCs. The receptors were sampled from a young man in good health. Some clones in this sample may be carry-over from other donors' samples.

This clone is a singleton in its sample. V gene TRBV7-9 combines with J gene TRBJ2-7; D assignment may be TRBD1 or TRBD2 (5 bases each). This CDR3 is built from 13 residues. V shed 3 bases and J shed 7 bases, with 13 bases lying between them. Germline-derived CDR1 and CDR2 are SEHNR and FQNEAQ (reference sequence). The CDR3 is CASSFGTNGEQYF. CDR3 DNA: TGTGCCAGCAGCTTCGGGACCAACGGTGAGCAGTACTTC.

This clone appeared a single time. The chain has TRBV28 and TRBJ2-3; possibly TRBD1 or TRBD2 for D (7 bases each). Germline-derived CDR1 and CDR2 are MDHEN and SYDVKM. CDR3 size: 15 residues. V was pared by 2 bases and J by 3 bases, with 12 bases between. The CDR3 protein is CASSLVRGGTDTQYF. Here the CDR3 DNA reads TGTGCCAGCAGTTTAGTCAGGGGGGGTACAGATACGCAGTATTTT.

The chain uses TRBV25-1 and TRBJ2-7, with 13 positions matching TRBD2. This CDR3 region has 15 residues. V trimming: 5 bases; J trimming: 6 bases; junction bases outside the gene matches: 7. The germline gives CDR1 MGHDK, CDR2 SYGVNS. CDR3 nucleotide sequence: TGTGCCAGCAGTACCTCTGGACTAGCGGGAGCCGAGCAGTACTTC. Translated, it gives CASSTSGLAGAEQYF.

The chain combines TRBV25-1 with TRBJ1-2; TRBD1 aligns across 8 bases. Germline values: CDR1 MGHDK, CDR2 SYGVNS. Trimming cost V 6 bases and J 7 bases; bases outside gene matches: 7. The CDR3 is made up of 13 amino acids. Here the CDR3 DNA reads TGTGCCAGCAGACTGTCGACAGGGGCTGGCTACACCTTC. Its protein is CASRLSTGAGYTF.

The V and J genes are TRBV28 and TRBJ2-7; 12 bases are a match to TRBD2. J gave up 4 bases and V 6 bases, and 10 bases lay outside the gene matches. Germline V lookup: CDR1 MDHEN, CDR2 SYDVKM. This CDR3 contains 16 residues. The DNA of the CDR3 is TGTGCCAGCAGCTCTCGACTAGCGGGAGAAGAATACGAGCAGTACTTC. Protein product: CASSSRLAGEEYEQYF.

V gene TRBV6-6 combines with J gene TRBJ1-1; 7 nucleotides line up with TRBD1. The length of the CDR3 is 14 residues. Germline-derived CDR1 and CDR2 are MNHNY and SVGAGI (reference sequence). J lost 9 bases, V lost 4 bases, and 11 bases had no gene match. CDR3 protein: CASSSFKTGTKAFF. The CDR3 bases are TGTGCCAGCAGTTCCTTTAAGACAGGGACAAAAGCTTTCTTT.